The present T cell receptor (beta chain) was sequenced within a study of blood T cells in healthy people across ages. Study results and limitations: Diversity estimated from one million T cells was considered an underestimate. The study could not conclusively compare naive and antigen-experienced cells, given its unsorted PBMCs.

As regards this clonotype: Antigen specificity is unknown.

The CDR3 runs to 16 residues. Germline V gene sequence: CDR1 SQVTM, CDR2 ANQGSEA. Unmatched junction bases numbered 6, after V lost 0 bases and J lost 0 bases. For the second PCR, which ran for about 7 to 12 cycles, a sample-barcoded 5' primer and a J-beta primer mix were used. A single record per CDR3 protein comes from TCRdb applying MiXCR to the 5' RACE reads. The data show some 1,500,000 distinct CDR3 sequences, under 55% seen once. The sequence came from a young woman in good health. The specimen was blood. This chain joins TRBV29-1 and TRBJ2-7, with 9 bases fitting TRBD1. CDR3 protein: CSVEDRGQGNSYEQYF. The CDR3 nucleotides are TGCAGCGTTGAAGATCGGGGACAGGGTAACTCCTACGAGCAGTACTTC.